This TCR beta chain originates from a study of CD8+CD57+ T cells in acquired aplastic anemia. Study-level information: Sorted CD4+ and CD8+ cells yielded approximately 3.4 ug of DNA on average. Notes on the study in general: Researchers reported that CD8+ Simpson's diversity was not significantly different in patients versus controls. Under 35 was the count of CD8+ CDR3 sequences that patients shared with controls.

The template used for profiling TCR beta VDJ and CDR3 was genomic DNA. TCRdb fed the reads into MiXCR, producing one record per CDR3 protein. Seen here are around 250,000 distinct CDR3 sequences, roughly 50% observed once, and the top ten hold roughly 8%. Points on this clonotype: As yet, its antigen is unknown.

Trimming took off 6 bases at V and 8 bases at J, with 16 bases between the two ends. Looked up from germline, CDR1 is SGHTA and CDR2 is FQGTGA. The CDR3 covers 13 residues. This rearrangement joins TRBV7-3 to TRBJ1-1; weak D call: TRBD1 (5 bases). Material for sequencing was sorted CD4+, CD8+, or CD8+CD57+ T cells (not recorded which) from PBMCs. The source of this sequence is a human donor with severe aplastic anemia or a healthy control (not recorded which). As DNA, the CDR3 is TGTGCCAGCAGAAGGACCGAGGAGGGGGAAGCTTTCTTT. Protein product: CASRRTEEGEAFF.